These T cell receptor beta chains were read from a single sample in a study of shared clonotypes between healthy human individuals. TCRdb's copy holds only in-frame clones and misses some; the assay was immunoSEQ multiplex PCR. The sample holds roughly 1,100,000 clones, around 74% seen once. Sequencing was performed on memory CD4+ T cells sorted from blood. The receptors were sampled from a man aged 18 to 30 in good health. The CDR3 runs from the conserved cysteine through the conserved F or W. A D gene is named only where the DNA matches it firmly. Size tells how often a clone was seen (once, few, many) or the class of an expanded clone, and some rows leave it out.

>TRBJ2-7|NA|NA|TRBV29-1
CSVGRQGGYEQYF
TGCAGCGTTGGAAGGCAGGGGGGGTACGAGCAGTACTTC
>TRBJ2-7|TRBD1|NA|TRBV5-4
CASSPGQQYEQYF
TGTGCCAGCAGCCCGGGACAGCAATACGAGCAGTACTTC
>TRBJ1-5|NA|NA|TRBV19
CAVSRLINQPQHF
TGTGCCGTCAGCCGTTTAATTAATCAGCCCCAGCATTTT
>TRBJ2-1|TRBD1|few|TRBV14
CASSRLSTGVIYEQFF
TGTGCCAGCAGCCGCCTTAGTACAGGGGTGATTTATGAGCAGTTCTTC
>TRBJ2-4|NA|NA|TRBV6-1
CASSESRSVAKNIQYF
TGTGCCAGCAGTGAATCCCGCTCCGTAGCCAAAAACATTCAGTACTTC
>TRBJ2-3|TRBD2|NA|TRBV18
CASSPVGEGTQYF
TGTGCCAGCTCACCAGTCGGGGAGGGAACGCAGTATTTT
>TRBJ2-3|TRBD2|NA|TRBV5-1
CASSSGLAAATDTQYF
TGCGCCAGCAGCTCGGGACTAGCGGCCGCCACAGATACGCAGTATTTT
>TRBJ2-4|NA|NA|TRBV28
CASSRGFNIQYF
TGTGCCAGCAGTCGGGGGTTCAACATTCAGTACTTC
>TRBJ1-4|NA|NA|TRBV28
CASSFRAVATNEKLFF
TGTGCCAGCAGTTTTCGGGCCGTTGCAACTAATGAAAAACTGTTTTTT
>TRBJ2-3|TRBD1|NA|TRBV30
CAWSGTGTGGLDTQYF
TGTGCCTGGAGTGGAACCGGGACAGGGGGCTTGGATACGCAGTATTTT
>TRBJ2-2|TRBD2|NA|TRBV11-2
CASSPRTSGRSGELFF
TGTGCCAGCAGCCCGCGGACTAGCGGGAGGTCCGGGGAGCTGTTTTTT
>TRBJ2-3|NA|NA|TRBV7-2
CASSFTRTDTQYF
TGTGCCAGCAGCTTCACGCGCACAGATACGCAGTATTTT
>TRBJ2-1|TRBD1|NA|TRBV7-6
CASSLDRGSYNEQFF
TGTGCCAGCAGCTTAGACAGGGGTTCCTACAATGAGCAGTTCTTC
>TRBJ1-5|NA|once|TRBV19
CASSYQGGQPQHF
TGTGCCAGTAGTTACCAGGGTGGTCAGCCCCAGCATTTT
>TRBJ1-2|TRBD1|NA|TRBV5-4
CASSRADRDYGYTF
TGTGCCAGCAGCCGCGCGGACAGGGACTATGGCTACACCTTC
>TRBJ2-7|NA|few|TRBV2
CASSLVPQYF
TGTGCCAGCAGCCTGGTGCCGCAGTACTTC
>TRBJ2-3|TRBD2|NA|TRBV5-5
CASSHRTSGATDTQYF
TGTGCCAGCAGCCACCGGACTAGCGGGGCCACAGATACGCAGTATTTT
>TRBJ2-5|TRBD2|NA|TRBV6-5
CASKLAGEETQYF
TGTGCCAGCAAACTAGCGGGAGAGGAGACCCAGTACTTC
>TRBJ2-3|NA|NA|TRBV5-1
CASSDGGAGDTQYF
TGCGCCAGCAGCGACGGCGGGGCGGGAGATACGCAGTATTTT